This TCR beta chain was recorded in a study of blood T cells in healthy people across ages (dated by TCRdb to the mid-2010s). In terms of the full investigation: In model experiments, template switching captured roughly one uniquely barcoded TCR beta cDNA molecule for every two T cells. Donors of different ages were randomly distributed across sequencing lanes to avoid experimental bias. Using deep sequencing normalized with unique cDNA molecular identifiers, the study measured how TCR beta repertoire diversity changes with age. For two donors (one aged 18 to 30 and one aged 80 or older), the study analyzed two additional independent replicas of 1 million unique cDNA reads from the same blood draw. The donors were divided into four age groups: young (average around 16 years), middle-aged (almost 40), aged (roughly 60) and long-lived (roughly 88).

Library preparation used 5' RACE. Data came from an Illumina HiSeq 2500. A second PCR of about 7 to 12 cycles was run with a J-beta primer mix and a sample-barcoded 5' primer. Each TCR beta cDNA molecule received a unique molecular identifier from a template-switch 5' adaptor carrying 12 random nucleotides. At least 2.5 million CDR3-containing paired-end reads were obtained from each sample. All of the RNA was converted into first-strand cDNA using the Mint cDNA synthesis kit, with a TRBC-specific oligonucleotide serving as the primer. Following uracil-DNA glycosylase treatment, a first 18-cycle PCR with universal primers M1SS and BC2_uni_R was performed on all cDNA. The source study handled its data this way. For normalization, 1 million high-quality reads were randomly selected from each sample, with every read carrying a distinct molecular identifier. Instead of being binned into consensus sequences, reads that shared molecular identifiers were thrown out. MiTCR, with a Q25 quality threshold and the strictest error-elimination algorithm, was used for CDR3 identification, clonotype clustering and error correction. A nonparametric unseen species model with Euler transformation was used to estimate lower-bound total TCR beta diversity. The raw public data were reprocessed by TCRdb itself: fastp quality trimming at Q25, MiXCR clonotype calling, in-frame beta chains only. Under each unique CDR3 protein, matching rows form one entry showing the most common genes and DNA. The V and J calls come from TCRdb's annotation, not from the publication. In all, the sample holds about 1.8 million distinct CDR3 sequences, and around half of those were seen once. The ten top clones hold more than 2% of the sample.

Comment on this clonotype: Its antigen remains unidentified. Qualities for individual bases were not recorded, and no much larger clone is one base off.

Results and caveats for the whole study, not just this receptor: Because the CMV infection status of the donors was unknown, age-related changes in expanded clonotypes may potentially have been confounded. Observed TCR beta diversity per million T cells fell roughly linearly with age, and a significant reduction was already apparent by age around 44. Estimates of total diversity from one million sequenced T cells were regarded as lower bounds and underestimates. Because profiling used bulk unsorted PBMCs, naive and antigen-experienced compartments could not be compared conclusively. Observed TCR beta diversity correlated strongly with the percentage of naive T cells measured by flow cytometry. The long-lived group showed more naive CD4+ T cells, fewer expanded clones and increased TCR diversity than the aged group, suggesting age selection.

The germline V gene yields SGHRS for CDR1 and YFSETQ for CDR2. The CDR3 has 15 amino acids, counting the end cysteine and phenylalanine. Of the read, only the CDR3 DNA is kept; its 45 bases are in frame from base 1. Trimming at the junction amounts to 1 base on V and 4 bases on J, and the germline ends lie 14 bases apart. The donors were 40 or so Caucasian individuals from Russia, aged about 6 to 95 years, who were systemically healthy. Ten milliliters of peripheral blood were drawn from each donor into EDTA-treated Vacutainer tubes. PBMCs were isolated by Ficoll-Paque density-gradient centrifugation, with at least 6 million obtained per sample. Trizol reagent was used to extract total RNA from the PBMCs, yielding at least 5.5 micrograms per sample. For every donor, flow cytometry on a PBMC aliquot measured the percentage of naive CD45RAhigh/CD27high T cells.

The chain is made from TRBV5-1 and TRBJ1-1; perhaps TRBD1 is the D gene, with 6 bases matching. The sequence came from a woman in her thirties or forties in good health. The sample taken for sequencing was blood. The CDR3 protein is CASSLTLGGGTEAFF. The nucleotides read TGCGCCAGCAGCTTGACCCTCGGAGGGGGCACTGAAGCTTTCTTT.